What follows are 14 T cell receptor beta chains derived from one specimen sequenced in a study of identical twins (TCRdb year 2016). Preparation of the library involved 5' RACE. Sequencer: Illumina HiSeq 2000. Starting from the raw public reads, TCRdb applied fastp trimming at Q25, assembled clones with MiXCR and retained in-frame beta chains. Merged by CDR3 protein, the rows form single entries marked with the most common genes and DNA. This sample comprises hundreds of thousands of distinct CDR3 sequences, approximately 9% of them detected only once. The top ten hold 0.98% of the sample. These same records also appear under a second study, on yellow fever vaccine responses in identical twins.

Sequencing used PBMCs. Every receptor here comes from a woman under 30 in good health.

This clonotype has more than one count but fewer than ten. The chain recombines TRBV6-1 with TRBJ2-7; 7 nucleotides line up with TRBD1. This CDR3 has 14 amino acids. From germline, CDR1 is MNHNS and CDR2 SASEGT. The junction had 8 bases not matched to a gene; V was cut back by 6 bases and J by 3 bases. CDR3 DNA: TGTGCCAGCAGAAGACAAGACAGGGTCTACGAGCAGTACTTC. This sequence encodes CASRRQDRVYEQYF.

In this sample, this clonotype turned up a few times. This chain connects TRBV7-2 to TRBJ2-3; TRBD1 matches 7 bases. In germline, CDR1 is SGHTA, CDR2 FQGNSA. Trimming at V came to 4 bases and at J to 0 bases, leaving 7 bases not matched to a gene. CDR3 length: 16 residues. CDR3 sequence (DNA): TGTGCCAGCAGCTCACCGGGACAGTCTAGCACAGATACGCAGTATTTT. This encodes CASSSPGQSSTDTQYF.

There are many counts of this clonotype. This rearrangement joins TRBV28 to TRBJ2-1; 11 nucleotides agree with TRBD2. The CDR3 has 17 residues. The J segment lost 9 bases and the V segment lost 6 bases, leaving 16 bases of the junction unmatched. CDR1 is MDHEN, CDR2 SYDVKM, per germline. Here the CDR3 reads CASSPDTIAGGLGEQFF. The CDR3 coding sequence is TGTGCCAGCAGCCCGGATACAATAGCGGGAGGGCTTGGTGAGCAGTTCTTC. Complete variable domain (other parts from reference TRBV28 and TRBJ2-1): DVKVTQSSRYLVKRTGEKVFLECVQDMDHENMFWYRQDPGLGLRLIYFSYDVKMKEKGDIPEGYSVSREKKERFSLILESASTNQTSMYLCASSPDTIAGGLGEQFFGPGTRLTVL.

In DNA form, the CDR3 reads TGTGCCAGCAGCCAGGTGGGGAGGAGCACAGATACGCAGTATTTT. It yields the protein CASSQVGRSTDTQYF. The chain carries TRBV7-2 and TRBJ2-3; D is possibly TRBD2 (6 bases). Looked up from germline, CDR1 is SGHTA and CDR2 is FQGNSA. V was pared by 5 bases and J by 0 bases, with 12 bases between. The CDR3 totals 15 residues. Combining the CDR3 with reference TRBV7-2 and TRBJ2-3 gives the whole variable domain GAGVSQSPSNKVTEKGKDVELRCDPISGHTALYWYRQSLGQGLEFLIYFQGNSAPDKSGLPSDRFSAERTGGSVSTLTIQRTQQEDSAVYLCASSQVGRSTDTQYFGPGTRLTVL.

This clonotype was recorded many times. The chain couples TRBV5-1 to TRBJ1-1; the match to TRBD1 covers 7 bases. Germline-derived CDR1 and CDR2 are SGHRS and YFSETQ. V lost 4 bases to trimming and J lost 7 bases; unmatched junction nucleotides: 4. This CDR3 region has 12 residues. In DNA form, the CDR3 reads TGCGCCAGCAGCCCGGGACAGCGTGAAGCTTTCTTT. Translating it yields CASSPGQREAFF.

The chain links TRBV7-9 to TRBJ2-1; D call uncertain. CDR1 is SEHNR, CDR2 FQNEAQ, per germline (reference sequence). V shed 11 bases and J shed 6 bases, with 11 bases lying between them. The CDR3 runs to 11 residues. CDR3 sequence (DNA): TGTGCCCAATTTAACGCCAATGAGCAGTTCTTC. This translates into CAQFNANEQFF.

J is TRBJ2-2 and V is TRBV12-3 or TRBV12-4, with D perhaps TRBD2 (5 bases). V was shortened by 6 bases and J by 2 bases, with 13 bases between the two germline ends. This CDR3 is built from 15 residues. In DNA, the CDR3 is TGTGCCAGCAGAGGGAGTCTGAAAAACACCGGGGAGCTGTTTTTT. Residues: CASRGSLKNTGELFF.

This clonotype was observed a few times. The V gene is TRBV20-1, the J gene TRBJ2-7; 7 bases fit TRBD2. The CDR3 length is 13 residues. Germline CDR1 DFQATT, CDR2 SNEGSKA (reference sequence). The V gene end was trimmed by 2 bases and the J gene end by 4 bases; junction bases not matched to a gene: 5. The CDR3 is CSARRREKYEQYF. CDR3 DNA sequence: TGCAGTGCTAGAAGGCGGGAGAAGTACGAGCAGTACTTC.

This clonotype was seen a handful of times. V and J are TRBV4-2 and TRBJ2-7; the D gene is possibly TRBD2 (6 bases). Germline CDR1 LGHNA, CDR2 YNFKEQ. The length of the CDR3 is 15 residues. V lost 1 base to trimming and J lost 2 bases, with 12 bases between them. Written as DNA, the CDR3 is TGTGCCAGCAGCCAAGTTACGGGAGCCCCCTACGAGCAGTACTTC. It is translated as CASSQVTGAPYEQYF.

This clonotype was observed many times. This chain uses TRBV20-1 with TRBJ1-5; tentative D call: TRBD1 (5 bases). This CDR3 is built from 15 residues. Trimming left V 3 bases short and J 5 bases short, with 17 bases between. The germline CDR1 and CDR2 sequences are DFQATT and SNEGSKA (reference sequence). CDR3 DNA sequence: TGCAGTGCTAGGGACGCAGGGAGGGAAGATCAGCCCCAGCATTTT. Residues: CSARDAGREDQPQHF.

This chain joins TRBV15 and TRBJ2-7; D unresolved. The germline V gene encodes CDR1 LNHNV and CDR2 YYDKDF (reference sequence). CDR3 size: 14 residues. Trimming removed 0 bases from V and 4 bases from J, with 10 bases in between. The CDR3 DNA is TGTGCCACCAGCAGAGATCGTTTGGATTACGAGCAGTACTTC. This codes for CATSRDRLDYEQYF.

This clonotype was observed a handful of times. This chain links TRBV29-1 with TRBJ2-7; 9 bases align to TRBD2. The CDR3 covers 13 residues. J gave up 2 bases and V 4 bases, and 3 bases lay outside the gene matches. Germline values: CDR1 SQVTM, CDR2 ANQGSEA. For the CDR3, the DNA is TGCAGCGTTGGCCCTAGCGGGACCTACGAGCAGTACTTC. Its translation: CSVGPSGTYEQYF.

This clonotype was recorded many times. The chain is built from TRBV20-1 and TRBJ2-1; D is perhaps TRBD2 (5 bases). V shed 5 bases and J shed 9 bases, with 14 bases lying between them. Germline CDR1 reads DFQATT; CDR2 reads SNEGSKA (reference sequence). The CDR3 totals 12 residues. The CDR3 spells CSARPTSREQFF. In DNA form, the CDR3 reads TGCAGTGCTCGACCCACTAGTCGTGAGCAGTTCTTC.

This clonotype was observed many times. The rearrangement joins TRBV27 to TRBJ2-7; tentative D call: TRBD1 (5 bases). CDR1 MNHEY and CDR2 SMNVEV come from the germline V gene (reference sequence). The CDR3 spans 13 residues. The V gene lost 6 bases and the J gene lost 3 bases, with 12 bases spanning the gap. CDR3 bases: TGTGCCAGCAGACAGGACCTACTCTACGAGCAGTACTTC. Encoded protein: CASRQDLLYEQYF.